This T cell receptor beta chain was captured by sequencing in a study of OX40 agonist ivuxolimab in advanced cancers. In the study overall: An anti-OX40 (CD134) antibody with agonistic activity, ivuxolimab, was administered to patients. Dose-escalation patients had hepatocellular carcinoma, melanoma, renal cell or head and neck cancer.

The study's findings and limits: There was clonal expansion of CD4+ and CD8+ blood T cells by week 6 at 0.1 to 3.0 mg/kg.

As regards this clone: As yet, its antigen is unknown.

Produced via immunoSEQ multiplex PCR; TCRdb's table is partial and in-frame only. The table records about 25,000 clones, approximately 80% of them present only once. The V segment lost 6 bases and the J segment 0 bases; nucleotides outside the gene matches: 3. The CDR3 contains 15 residues. The germline CDR1 and CDR2 sequences are LGHNA and YNFKEQ. This receptor was taken from an adult with an advanced solid tumor such as melanoma, head and neck, liver or kidney cancer. The chain joins TRBV4-2 to TRBJ2-1; the match to TRBD2 covers 9 bases. The sequenced sample was CD4+ or CD8+ T cells sorted from blood, obtained in a trial of the OX40 agonist ivuxolimab. The CDR3 nucleotides are TGTGCCAGCAGGAGCGGGAGGAGCTCCTACAATGAGCAGTTCTTC. Its translation: CASRSGRSSYNEQFF.